The 17 T cell receptor beta chains below come from one sample, sequenced in a study of blood T cells in healthy people across ages (dated by TCRdb to between 2015 and 2016). The library was made by 5' RACE. A second PCR of roughly 6 to 11 cycles was performed with a sample-barcoded 5' primer and a J-beta primer mix. TCRdb passed the public sequencing reads through fastp at Q25 and MiXCR, retaining productive beta sequences. Each CDR3 protein appears once, grouped with its most common genes and DNA. This sample has fewer than 2,000,000 distinct CDR3 sequences in its table, and roughly two fifths of those were observed once. Jointly, the top ten make up about 21% of the sample. Sequencing input: blood. These receptor sequences come from a human donor in good health.

The V and J genes are TRBV20-1 and TRBJ1-4; D is ambiguous. V lost 6 bases and J 8 bases, leaving 10 bases between the germline ends. CDR1 and CDR2 from the germline V gene are DFQATT and SNEGSKA (reference sequence). CDR3 length equals 11 residues. The DNA of the CDR3 is TGCAGTGCCTACGCCCGGGAAAAACTGTTTTTT. Translated: CSAYAREKLFF.

This chain joins TRBV20-1 and TRBJ2-3; the match to TRBD2 covers 9 bases. The V and J ends lost 3 bases and 0 bases, in that order; junction bases with no gene match: 4. Germline V gene data show CDR1 as DFQATT and CDR2 as SNEGSKA (reference sequence). The CDR3 covers 15 residues. The CDR3 protein is CSASRRGGSTDTQYF. The CDR3 DNA follows: TGCAGTGCTAGTCGGCGGGGGGGAAGCACAGATACGCAGTATTTT.

This clonotype was observed a few times. The V gene is TRBV4-2, the J gene TRBJ1-4; TRBD1 matches at 7 bases. Trimming cost V 1 base and J 2 bases; bases outside gene matches: 7. The CDR3 spans 17 residues. Germline CDR1 reads LGHNA; CDR2 reads YNFKEQ. Written as DNA, the CDR3 is TGTGCCAGCAGCCAAGGGTCCCTACAGGGGACTAATGAAAAACTGTTTTTT. It yields the protein CASSQGSLQGTNEKLFF.

A word on this clonotype: Compared with germline, one end of the junction differs, possibly owing to a read error. The V gene is TRBV20-1, the J gene TRBJ2-5; perhaps TRBD2 as D (5 bases). Germline V lookup: CDR1 DFQATT, CDR2 SNEGSKA (reference sequence). CDR3 length equals 16 residues. CDR3 loop: CSASSLVGVVQETLYF. Written as DNA, the CDR3 is TGCAGTGCTAGTTCACTAGTTGGCGTCGTCCAAGAGACCCTGTACTTC.

This clonotype showed up just a few times. The gene calls are TRBV4-1 and TRBJ1-2; 8 bases line up with TRBD1. CDR3 length: 15 residues. Germline V lookup: CDR1 MGHRA, CDR2 YSYEKL. V shed 3 bases, J shed 2 bases, and the junction held 5 bases outside the gene matches. The CDR3 DNA sequence: TGCGCCAGCAGCCATGGGGACAGGTTGAACTATGGCTACACCTTC. Translating gives CASSHGDRLNYGYTF.

This clonotype was observed a few times. This chain joins TRBV20-1 and TRBJ1-5; unclear D gene. Trimming pared 6 bases from V and 1 base from J, leaving 10 bases between. The germline V gene has CDR1 DFQATT and CDR2 SNEGSKA (reference sequence). CDR3 length equals 13 residues. CDR3 loop: CSAYPASNQPQHF. CDR3 coding DNA: TGCAGTGCCTACCCGGCGAGCAATCAGCCCCAGCATTTT.

This chain connects TRBV7-6 to TRBJ2-3; D uncertain. The V end lost 3 bases, the J end lost 6 bases, and 16 bases lay between the germline ends. CDR3 length: 15 residues. Germline V lookup: CDR1 SGHVS, CDR2 FNYEAQ. CDR3 residues: CASSFGRSPADTQYF. The CDR3 DNA reads TGTGCCAGCAGCTTCGGCAGATCCCCTGCGGATACGCAGTATTTT.

This clonotype was detected only a few times. The CDR3 region has the DNA TGCGCCAGCCAAGACCGGGACGGACAACTGTGGGCTTTCTTT. As protein: CASQDRDGQLWAFF. The V and J genes are TRBV10-2 and TRBJ1-1; TRBD1 is a possible D gene (5 bases). V was trimmed by 8 bases and J by 11 bases, leaving 24 bases between them. Germline values: CDR1 WSHSY, CDR2 SAAADI. This CDR3 is 14 amino acids long.

The chain carries TRBV12-3 or TRBV12-4 and TRBJ2-3; D may be TRBD1 or TRBD2 (5 bases each). CDR3 size: 15 residues. V was cut by 5 bases and J by 6 bases, with 18 bases left in between. The CDR3 coding sequence is TGTGCCAGCAGTCGCGTCCAGGGAGAATCCGATACGCAGTATTTT. Its translation is CASSRVQGESDTQYF.

This clonotype was detected only a few times. The CDR3 DNA sequence: TGCGCCAGCAGCCAAGATCGGCGTTTTCAGGGGAGGGTCGTTAATTCACCCCTCCACTTT. This translates into CASSQDRRFQGRVVNSPLHF. This chain connects TRBV4-1 to TRBJ1-6; D is possibly TRBD1 (6 bases). Germline-derived CDR1 and CDR2 are MGHRA and YSYEKL. V dropped 0 bases and J dropped 6 bases, with 24 bases sitting between them. CDR3 length equals 20 residues.

As concerns this clonotype: A much more abundant neighbour one base away suggests this may be a read error. CDR3 DNA sequence: TGCAGCGTTGGGCGGGGACAGTGGAATGAGCAGTACTTC. It is translated as CSVGRGQWNEQYF. The chain links TRBV29-1 to TRBJ2-5; D possibly corresponds to TRBD1 (7 bases). CDR3 length: 13 amino acids. Between the trimmed V and J ends, which lost 4 bases and 11 bases, there was a span of 20 bases. CDR1 is SQVTM and CDR2 is ANQGSEA in the germline V gene.

The rearrangement uses TRBV5-6 and TRBJ2-7; no definite D call. The germline V gene encodes CDR1 SGHDT and CDR2 YYEEEE. Trimming took 4 bases from V and 5 from J, leaving 13 bases between them. The length of the CDR3 is 13 residues. CDR3 residues: CASSLGPPDEQYF. The DNA of the CDR3 is TGTGCCAGCAGCCTCGGGCCTCCCGACGAGCAGTACTTC.

This clonotype was seen a few times. V and J are TRBV11-2 and TRBJ2-3; D may be TRBD2 (7 bases). V lost 4 bases and J 2 bases, leaving 16 bases between the germline ends. This CDR3 comprises 16 residues. Germline CDR1 SGHAT, CDR2 FQNNGV. The CDR3 loop is CASSWWGGRITDTQYF. CDR3 coding DNA: TGTGCCAGCAGCTGGTGGGGGGGGCGTATCACAGATACGCAGTATTTT.

The rearrangement links TRBV11-1 to TRBJ2-7, with D possibly TRBD1 on 6 matching bases. The germline V gene encodes CDR1 SGHAT and CDR2 FQDESV (reference sequence). This CDR3 region has 15 residues. V was trimmed by 2 bases and J by 1 base, leaving 12 bases between them. This chain's CDR3 is CASSLSQGKSYEQYF. The CDR3 nucleotides read TGTGCCAGCAGCTTATCCCAGGGGAAGTCCTACGAGCAGTACTTC.

The chain joins TRBV11-1 to TRBJ1-1; D is unclear. The CDR3 loop spans 12 amino acids. Trimming left V 5 bases short and J 3 bases short, with 7 bases between. The germline V gene encodes CDR1 SGHAT and CDR2 FQDESV (reference sequence). CDR3 region: CASSRPYTEAFF. The CDR3 DNA reads as TGTGCCAGCAGCCGGCCATACACTGAAGCTTTCTTT.

This rearrangement joins TRBV20-1 to TRBJ2-1; 16 bases line up with TRBD2. The V gene's germline CDR1 is DFQATT and CDR2 SNEGSKA (reference sequence). This CDR3 region has 17 residues. V lost 5 bases, J lost 7 bases, and 11 bases stayed unmatched. In nucleotides, the CDR3 is TGCAGTGCTCCACTTGGGACTAGCGGGGGGGCTGGGAATGAGCAGTTCTTC. Its translation is CSAPLGTSGGAGNEQFF.

The chain has TRBV10-3 and TRBJ1-1; TRBD1 matches 12 bases. J gave up 8 bases and V 7 bases, and 8 bases lay outside the gene matches. The CDR3 is made up of 14 amino acids. Germline CDR1 is ENHRY and CDR2 is SYGVKD. DNA for the CDR3: TGTGCCATCACCGGGACAGGGGGCCGGGGAGAAGCTTTCTTT. Its translation: CAITGTGGRGEAFF.